A single sample gave rise to the 30 T cell receptor beta chains below, sequenced in a study of blood T cells in healthy people across ages. The use of a sample-barcoded 5' primer and a J-beta primer mix characterized a second PCR of about 6 to 12 cycles. MiXCR, run by TCRdb on the 5' RACE reads, gives a single entry per CDR3 protein. Altogether hundreds of thousands of distinct CDR3 sequences are present, 20% to 25% being singletons, with the ten largest covering less than 25%. Sequencing used blood. Receptor source: a man between 65 and 85 years old in good health.

The V gene is TRBV20-1, the J gene TRBJ1-2; maybe TRBD1 (5 bases). V was trimmed by 1 base and J by 4 bases, leaving 7 bases between them. The germline gives CDR1 DFQATT, CDR2 SNEGSKA (reference sequence). This CDR3 spans 12 amino acids. CDR3 nucleotide sequence: TGCAGTGCTAGAGGAGGGACCTATGGCTACACCTTC. Protein sequence: CSARGGTYGYTF.

The chain couples TRBV20-1 to TRBJ2-7; TRBD1 matches at 11 bases. The V segment lost 4 bases and the J segment 5 bases; nucleotides outside the gene matches: 10. The CDR3 is 15 residues long. CDR1 DFQATT and CDR2 SNEGSKA come from the germline V gene (reference sequence). The CDR3 loop is CSANPYGTGGNEQYF. DNA of the CDR3: TGCAGTGCTAATCCGTACGGGACAGGGGGTAACGAGCAGTACTTC.

This clonotype was observed a few times. The rearrangement uses TRBV6-5 and TRBJ2-3; perhaps TRBD2 as D (6 bases). The CDR3 covers 15 residues. V was cut by 2 bases and J by 3 bases, with 12 bases left in between. CDR1 MNHEY and CDR2 SVGAGI come from the germline V gene. CDR3 amino acids: CASSYGDGGTDTQYF. CDR3 nucleotide sequence: TGTGCCAGCAGTTACGGGGACGGGGGTACAGATACGCAGTATTTT.

In this sample, this clonotype turned up a few times. This sequence joins TRBV7-9 and TRBJ2-1, with TRBD2 matching over 7 bases. Germline V gene sequence: CDR1 SEHNR, CDR2 FQNEAQ (reference sequence). V shed 4 bases, J shed 1 base, and the junction held 10 bases outside the gene matches. The CDR3 loop spans 17 amino acids. In DNA, the CDR3 is TGTGCCAGCAGCTCTACGTTTTGGGGGGGTTCCTACAATGAGCAGTTCTTC. It specifies CASSSTFWGGSYNEQFF.

The rearrangement joins TRBV20-1 to TRBJ1-3, with 8 bases identical to TRBD1. There are 14 residues in the CDR3. Trimming at V came to 5 bases and at J to 0 bases, leaving 3 bases not matched to a gene. Germline-derived CDR1 and CDR2 are DFQATT and SNEGSKA (reference sequence). The CDR3, as DNA: TGCAGTGCTCCCGACAGGGGCTCTGGAAACACCATATATTTT. Its translation: CSAPDRGSGNTIYF.

This clonotype has only a few counts. This rearrangement joins TRBV28 to TRBJ2-2; D perhaps matches TRBD2 (6 bases). V lost 6 bases and J 4 bases, leaving 15 bases between the germline ends. The length of the CDR3 is 15 residues. Germline V lookup: CDR1 MDHEN, CDR2 SYDVKM. The CDR3 loop is CASSRSWGVTGELFF. In nucleotides, the CDR3 is TGTGCCAGCAGCCGGAGTTGGGGGGTCACCGGGGAGCTGTTTTTT. The full variable domain, completed using reference TRBV28 and TRBJ2-2, is DVKVTQSSRYLVKRTGEKVFLECVQDMDHENMFWYRQDPGLGLRLIYFSYDVKMKEKGDIPEGYSVSREKKERFSLILESASTNQTSMYLCASSRSWGVTGELFFGEGSRLTVL.

This clonotype was counted between two and nine times. The CDR3 coding sequence is TGTGCCAGCAGCTCATACAGAGTCGACGAGCAGTACTTC. It translates to CASSSYRVDEQYF. The chain carries TRBV7-8 and TRBJ2-7, with unresolved D. Per germline, CDR1 SGHVS and CDR2 FQNEAQ. Trimming left V 4 bases short and J 5 bases short, with 12 bases between. There are 13 residues in the CDR3.

The chain combines TRBV18 with TRBJ2-3; tentatively, D is TRBD2 (6 bases). The CDR3 covers 16 residues. Germline V gives CDR1 KGHSH, CDR2 LQKENI. V lost 1 base to trimming and J lost 4 bases, with 15 bases between them. The CDR3 reads CASSPRGGASADTQYF. As DNA, the CDR3 is TGTGCCAGCTCACCACGGGGCGGGGCGTCAGCAGATACGCAGTATTTT.

This clonotype was seen ten or more times. The chain uses TRBV5-1 and TRBJ2-1; TRBD2 matches 8 bases. Germline CDR1 is SGHRS and CDR2 is YFSETQ. V lost 4 bases and J lost 7; bases outside the gene matches: 7. The CDR3 spans 14 residues. The CDR3, as DNA: TGCGCCAGCAGCACCTCTAGCGGGCCTAATGAGCAGTTCTTC. It encodes CASSTSSGPNEQFF.

The chain has TRBV12-3 or TRBV12-4 and TRBJ1-2; no reliable D call. There are 12 residues in the CDR3. Trimming took 3 bases from V and 8 from J, leaving 10 bases between them. The CDR3 nucleotides are TGTGCCAGCAGTTTGGGTCGAGAGGGCTACACCTTC. It codes for CASSLGREGYTF.

This clonotype has just a few counts. V and J are TRBV7-9 and TRBJ2-4, with D possibly being TRBD1 (5 bases). Germline values: CDR1 SEHNR, CDR2 FQNEAQ (reference sequence). There are 15 residues in the CDR3. V was trimmed by 2 bases and J by 3 bases, leaving 11 bases between them. Here the CDR3 reads CASSLLRAGKNIQYF. CDR3 DNA: TGTGCCAGCAGCTTACTCAGGGCTGGCAAAAACATTCAGTACTTC.

V usage is TRBV20-1 and J usage is TRBJ2-1; 7 nucleotides match TRBD2. The closer fit of TRBJ2-5 to the DNA end suggests the J call may be wrong. This CDR3 comprises 14 residues. The germline V gene encodes CDR1 DFQATT and CDR2 SNEGSKA (reference sequence). CDR3 region: CSARGFSGEETQYF. Written as DNA, the CDR3 is TGCAGTGCTAGAGGTTTCAGCGGGGAGGAGACCCAGTACTTC.

This clonotype was seen a handful of times. The genes are TRBV18 and TRBJ1-1; the match to TRBD1 covers 8 bases. Trimming at V came to 7 bases and at J to 5 bases, leaving 9 bases not matched to a gene. Per germline, CDR1 KGHSH and CDR2 LQKENI. This CDR3 contains 14 residues. The chain's CDR3 is CASLQQGDRTEAFF. The CDR3 bases are TGTGCCAGCTTACAACAGGGGGATCGGACTGAAGCTTTCTTT.

This clonotype was recorded a few times. The rearrangement uses TRBV7-9 and TRBJ2-1; 8 bases agree with TRBD1. The CDR3 is 16 residues long. Germline-derived CDR1 and CDR2 are SEHNR and FQNEAQ (reference sequence). J lost 5 bases, V lost 2 bases, and 8 bases had no gene match. CDR3 amino acids: CASSLSLGDRNNEQFF. The CDR3, as DNA: TGTGCCAGCAGCTTATCTCTCGGGGACAGGAACAATGAGCAGTTCTTC.

This clonotype showed up many times. The J gene is TRBJ1-2, the V gene TRBV20-1, with TRBD1 identical over 7 bases. Trimming removed 3 bases from V and 2 bases from J; junction bases left unmatched: 3. In germline, CDR1 is DFQATT, CDR2 SNEGSKA (reference sequence). This CDR3 is 13 amino acids long. This CDR3 is CSASGTANYGYTF. In DNA form, the CDR3 reads TGCAGTGCTAGCGGGACAGCCAACTATGGCTACACCTTC.

This clonotype has a handful of counts. The CDR3 DNA follows: TGTGCCAGCAGTCCCGGCGCGAGGAGAACTAATGAAAAACTGTTTTTT. Translated, it gives CASSPGARRTNEKLFF. This chain links TRBV14 with TRBJ1-4; D not resolved. Germline loops: CDR1 SGHDN, CDR2 FVKESK. The V and J ends lost 6 bases and 1 base respectively, with 15 bases between them. The CDR3 has 16 residues.

The rearrangement links TRBV6-4 to TRBJ2-3; D not resolved. This CDR3 is built from 13 residues. With 2 bases removed from V and 2 bases from J, the gap between germline ends came to 5 bases. CDR1 MRHNA and CDR2 SNTAGT come from the germline V gene. CDR3 DNA sequence: TGTGCCAGCAGTGACGGAGTCACAGATACGCAGTATTTT. This codes for CASSDGVTDTQYF.

The rearrangement links TRBV6-5 to TRBJ2-5, with D perhaps TRBD2 (5 bases). Germline V gene lookup returns CDR1 MNHEY and CDR2 SVGAGI. The CDR3 is 16 residues long. The V gene lost 2 bases and the J gene lost 2 bases, with 15 bases spanning the gap. CDR3 sequence: CASSYELVGVQETQYF. CDR3 nucleotides: TGTGCCAGCAGTTACGAGTTGGTCGGGGTTCAAGAGACCCAGTACTTC.

This clonotype has more than one count but fewer than ten. The V call is TRBV3-1, the J call TRBJ1-2; D is ambiguous. The V end was cut by 1 base, the J end by 8 bases, with 11 bases between. CDR3 length equals 13 residues. Germline V gene data show CDR1 as LGHDT and CDR2 as YNNKEL (reference sequence). The DNA of the CDR3 is TGTGCCAGCAGCCAAGTTAAAAGTTCCGGCTACACCTTC. It translates to CASSQVKSSGYTF.

A few counts support this clonotype. V and J are TRBV12-3 or TRBV12-4 and TRBJ1-1; D call uncertain. V was trimmed by 6 bases and J by 0 bases, leaving 14 bases between them. This CDR3 is 15 amino acids long. The CDR3 nucleotides are TGTGCCAGCAGGAGGACCGAGGGAATGAACACTGAAGCTTTCTTT. This encodes CASRRTEGMNTEAFF.

This clonotype showed up just a few times. The chain has TRBV6-6 and TRBJ1-2; D is perhaps TRBD1 (6 bases). The CDR3 runs 15 residues. V was shortened by 5 bases and J by 6 bases, with 19 bases between the two germline ends. Germline assignment: CDR1 MNHNY and CDR2 SVGAGI (reference sequence). The CDR3 sequence: CASSTRLQGGDGYTF. The CDR3 DNA reads TGTGCCAGCAGTACACGCCTACAGGGAGGGGATGGCTACACCTTC.

This clonotype was counted a few times. The chain employs TRBV7-2 and TRBJ2-2; D is undetermined. The CDR3 length is 17 residues. V was pared by 4 bases and J by 0 bases, with 15 bases between. Per the germline V gene, CDR1 is SGHTA and CDR2 is FQGNSA. CDR3 bases: TGTGCCAGCAGCTCGCGACACCGACGGCCGAACACCGGGGAGCTGTTTTTT. Amino acid sequence: CASSSRHRRPNTGELFF.

This chain links TRBV29-1 with TRBJ2-6, with D tentatively TRBD1 or TRBD2 (6 bases each). The germline V and J ends were trimmed by 3 bases and 4 bases, with 16 bases remaining between them. Germline CDR1 is SQVTM and CDR2 is ANQGSEA. The CDR3 totals 16 residues. The CDR3 is CSVEEGTLYGANVLTF. As DNA, the CDR3 is TGCAGCGTTGAGGAGGGGACACTGTACGGGGCCAACGTCCTGACTTTC.

This clonotype occurred a few times. The V gene is TRBV7-2, the J gene TRBJ1-2; tentative D call: TRBD1 (5 bases). This CDR3 has 15 amino acids. Deletions cut 5 bases from V and 0 bases from J, with 13 bases between. CDR1 is SGHTA and CDR2 is FQGNSA in the germline V gene. The CDR3 spells CASSLPGAANYGYTF. The CDR3 bases are TGTGCCAGCAGCCTCCCCGGGGCAGCTAACTATGGCTACACCTTC.

This clonotype has just a few counts. The chain recombines TRBV6-2 or TRBV6-3 with TRBJ1-1, with D perhaps matching TRBD1 (6 bases). This CDR3 has 13 residues. V gave up 1 base and J gave up 6 bases, with 9 bases separating them. In germline, CDR1 is MNHEY, CDR2 SVGEGT. The CDR3 nucleotides are TGTGCCAGCAGTTACTGGGGGCGAGCTGAAGCTTTCTTT. Encoded protein: CASSYWGRAEAFF.

This chain connects TRBV5-1 to TRBJ1-4; D perhaps matches TRBD1 (5 bases). The CDR3 consists of 14 residues. Germline V gives CDR1 SGHRS, CDR2 YFSETQ. V dropped 2 bases and J dropped 7 bases, with 12 bases sitting between them. The CDR3 DNA is TGCGCCAGCAGCTTTCAGGAGGGACGTGAAAAACTGTTTTTT. Translated, it gives CASSFQEGREKLFF. Full variable domain (remainder filled in from reference TRBV5-1 and TRBJ1-4): KAGVTQTPRYLIKTRGQQVTLSCSPISGHRSVSWYQQTPGQGLQFLFEYFSETQRNKGNFPGRFSGRQFSNSRSEMNVSTLELGDSALYLCASSFQEGREKLFFGSGTQLSVL.

This clonotype occurred many times. The genes are TRBV7-2 and TRBJ1-3; D perhaps matches TRBD1 (6 bases). V dropped 3 bases and J dropped 4 bases, with 13 bases sitting between them. The germline CDR1 and CDR2 sequences are SGHTA and FQGNSA. The CDR3 is 15 amino acids. In DNA form, the CDR3 reads TGTGCCAGCAGCTTGGGCAGGGGAAGGGGAAACACCATATATTTT. Its protein is CASSLGRGRGNTIYF.

The chain employs TRBV24-1 and TRBJ2-7, with D hard to call. CDR3 size: 13 residues. Trimming took 4 bases from V and 3 from J, leaving 9 bases between them. CDR1 KGHDR and CDR2 SFDVKD come from the germline V gene. DNA for the CDR3: TGTGCCACCAGTGAAGGCAGCCGCTACGAGCAGTACTTC. It codes for CATSEGSRYEQYF.

This clonotype was seen a handful of times. At one end, the junction sequence differs from germline, possibly due to a read error. The rearrangement joins TRBV7-6 to TRBJ2-1; 9 bases fit TRBD2. Germline values: CDR1 SGHVS, CDR2 FNYEAQ. The CDR3 covers 14 residues. DNA for the CDR3: TGTACCAGCAGCAACCTAGCGGGGCGGAATGAGCAGTTCTTC. It yields the protein CTSSNLAGRNEQFF.

The J gene is TRBJ1-2, the V gene TRBV14, with D possibly being TRBD1 (6 bases). V lost 6 bases and J 8 bases, leaving 16 bases between the germline ends. The CDR3 extends over 13 amino acids. CDR1 is SGHDN and CDR2 is FVKESK in the germline V gene. The DNA for the CDR3 is TGTGCCAGCAGTAGATCTACAGGGATCGGCTACACCTTC. This sequence encodes CASSRSTGIGYTF.